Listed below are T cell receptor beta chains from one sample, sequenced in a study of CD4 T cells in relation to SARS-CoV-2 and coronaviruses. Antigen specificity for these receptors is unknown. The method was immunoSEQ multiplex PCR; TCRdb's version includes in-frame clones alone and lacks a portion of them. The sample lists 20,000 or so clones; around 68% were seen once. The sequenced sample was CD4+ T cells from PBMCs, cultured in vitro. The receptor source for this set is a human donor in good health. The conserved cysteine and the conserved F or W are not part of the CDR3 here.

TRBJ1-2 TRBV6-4 ASSHRDGYGYT
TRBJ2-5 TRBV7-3 ASSLGTDYGQETQY
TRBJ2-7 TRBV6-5 ASRRGQGFYEQY
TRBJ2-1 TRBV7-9 ASGTEGYNEQF
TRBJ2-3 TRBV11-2 ASSLPQGDTQY
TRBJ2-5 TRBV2 ASSDGPVETQY
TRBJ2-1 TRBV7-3 ASSPTGAPYNEQF
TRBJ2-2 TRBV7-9 ASSGNRGSNTGELF
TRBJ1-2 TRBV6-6 ASSYGGPTVGYT
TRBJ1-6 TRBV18 ASSPPTGTNSPLH
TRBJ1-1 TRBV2 ASSIQGSGTEAF
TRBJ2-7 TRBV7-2 ASSTGTGDYEQY
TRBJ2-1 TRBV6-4 ASSPELGAYNEQF
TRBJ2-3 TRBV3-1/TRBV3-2 ASSQEASLATDTQY
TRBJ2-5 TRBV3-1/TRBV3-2 ATGREGETQY
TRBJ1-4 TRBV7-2 ASSLLGQTNEKLF
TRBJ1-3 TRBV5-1 ASSLGGPGFSGNTIY
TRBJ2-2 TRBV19 ASSDPGRAGELF
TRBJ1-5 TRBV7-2 ASSRDPGEDQPQH
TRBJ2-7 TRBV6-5 ASSTTTGNYEQY
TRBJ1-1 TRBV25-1 ASSEYRDNAEAF
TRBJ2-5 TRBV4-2 ASSPGQGVYVGETQY
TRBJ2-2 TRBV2 ASSGPSGRSGELF
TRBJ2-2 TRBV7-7 ASGTGTGELF
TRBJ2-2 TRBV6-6 ASSTDPNTGELF
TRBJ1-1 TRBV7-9 ASSLSGTEAF
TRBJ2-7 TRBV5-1 ASSSPGLAHTYEQY
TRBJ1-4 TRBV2 ASRGQANEKLF
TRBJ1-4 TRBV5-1 ASNYVGSTNEKLF
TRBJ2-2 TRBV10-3 AIRGEGRDTGELF
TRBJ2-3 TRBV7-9 ASSLADTQY
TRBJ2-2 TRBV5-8 ASSLGVQLDTGELF
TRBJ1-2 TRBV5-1 ASTQTGTMTGYT
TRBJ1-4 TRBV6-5 ASSSGLVGGGKLF
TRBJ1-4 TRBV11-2 ASSPGQGGEKLF
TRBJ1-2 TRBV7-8 ASSSSTLHYGYT
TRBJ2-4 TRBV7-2 ASCDRAAKNIQY
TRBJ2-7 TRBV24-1 ATSDSRTAGEQY
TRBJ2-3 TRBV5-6 ASSLGGSSTDTQY
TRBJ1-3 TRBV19 ASSEQVYSGNTIY
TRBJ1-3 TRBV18 ASSPDGNSGNTIY
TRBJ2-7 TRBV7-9 ASSGIGGRVTYEQY
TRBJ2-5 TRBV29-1 SAKREAQY
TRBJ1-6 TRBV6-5 ASSYRQGLGSPLH
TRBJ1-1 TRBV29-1 SADRDRNTEAF
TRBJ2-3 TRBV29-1 SVEQRDRGPDTQY
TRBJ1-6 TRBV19 ASSISSGRINSPLH
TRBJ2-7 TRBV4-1 ASGLSSGRSYEQY
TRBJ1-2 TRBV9 ASSVAPGSLNYGYT
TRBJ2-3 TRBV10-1 ARRETGQGKSTDTQY
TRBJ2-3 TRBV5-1 ASSDLGRTASDTQY
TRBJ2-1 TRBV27 ASSLSLRLRLYEQF
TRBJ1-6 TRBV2 ASSARQDHSPLH